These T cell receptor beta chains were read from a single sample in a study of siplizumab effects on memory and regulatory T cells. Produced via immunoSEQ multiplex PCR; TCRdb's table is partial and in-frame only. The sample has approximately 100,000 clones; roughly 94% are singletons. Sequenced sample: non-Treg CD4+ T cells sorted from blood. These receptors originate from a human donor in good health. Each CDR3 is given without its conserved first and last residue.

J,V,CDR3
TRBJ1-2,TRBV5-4,ASSHIGRRPDGYT
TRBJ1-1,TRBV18,ASSPLTLEAF
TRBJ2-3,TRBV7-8,ASSLSRLAVGTDTQY
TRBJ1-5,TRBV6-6,ASSYWDRDQPQH
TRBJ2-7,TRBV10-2,ASSELVREYEQY
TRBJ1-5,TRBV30,AWSDSYSNQPQH
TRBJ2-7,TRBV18,ASSPVRTSGSLGSYEQY
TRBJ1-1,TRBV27,ASSPRWNTEAF
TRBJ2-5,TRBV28,ASRNNGGQETQY
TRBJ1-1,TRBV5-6,ASSLVPGMNTEAF
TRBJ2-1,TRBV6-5,ASSSSGSEEQF
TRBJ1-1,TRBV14,ASSPRLGVSEAF
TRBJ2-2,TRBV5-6,ASSFPGQSGELF
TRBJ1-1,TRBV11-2,ASSLAPPGVNTEAF
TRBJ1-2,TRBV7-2,ASRPDRAANYGYT
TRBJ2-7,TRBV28,ASSLLAREQY
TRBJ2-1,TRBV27,ASSSQRTSVGEQF
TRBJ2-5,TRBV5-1,ASSPPSGSRQETQY
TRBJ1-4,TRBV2,ASRRWALATNEKLF
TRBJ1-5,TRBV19,ASSLTVDRSHQPQH
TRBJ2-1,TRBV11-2,ASSFRGGTSGNNEQF
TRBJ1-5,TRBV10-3,AISESGRLQPQH
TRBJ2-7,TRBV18,ASSLSGTGSYEQY
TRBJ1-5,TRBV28,ASGGQYGNQPQH
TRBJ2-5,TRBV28,ASSLLGVQETQY
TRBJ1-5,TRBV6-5,ASSRQVGLSQPQH
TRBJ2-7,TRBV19,ASRPENTHYEQY
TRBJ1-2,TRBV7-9,ASSFGTVDGYT
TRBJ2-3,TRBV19,ASSIPGTSITDTQY
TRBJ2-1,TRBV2,ASSAQQGGNEQF
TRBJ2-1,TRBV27,ASISSSGSYNEQF
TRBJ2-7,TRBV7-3,ASSPLTRLPPYEQY
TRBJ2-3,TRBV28,ASSLGTGHKTDTQY
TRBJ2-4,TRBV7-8,ASSPRQSLAKNIQY
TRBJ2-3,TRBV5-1,ASSLFGGGPADTQY
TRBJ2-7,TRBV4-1,ASSQLKMAGPYEQY
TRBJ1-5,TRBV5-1,ASSLDRGHQPQH
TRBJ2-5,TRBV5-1,ASSLPGTSGVQETQY
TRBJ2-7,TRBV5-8,ASALQYEQY
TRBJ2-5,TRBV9,ASSTSQETQY
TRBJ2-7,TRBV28,ASNRQGKAYEQY
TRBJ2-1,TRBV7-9,ASSLGTSGRFRSYNEQF
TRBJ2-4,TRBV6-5,ASSYSRGGGIQY
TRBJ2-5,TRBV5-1,ASSLRGDIQETQY
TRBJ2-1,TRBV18,TSSLRAGNEQF
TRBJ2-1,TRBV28,ASLNGRAVLNEQF
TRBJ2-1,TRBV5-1,ASSLLGTSYNEQF
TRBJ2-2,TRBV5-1,ASNVGAFASGSTGELF
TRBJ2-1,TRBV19,ASSSLAGDRF
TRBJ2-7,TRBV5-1,ASSPGLLYEQY